A selection of T cell receptor beta chains follows, all from one sample in a study of T-cell memory formation after mild COVID-19. Using its own MiXCR run on the 5' RACE reads, TCRdb lists one record per CDR3 protein. Altogether 100,000 to 120,000 distinct CDR3 sequences are present, 22% being singletons, with the ten largest covering under 50%. Sequencing used PBMCs or a T cell subset sorted from them (not recorded which). Receptor source: a man aged 18 to 30 who had mild COVID-19 (a few samples of this study predate the infection). Cell type and time point are not known. The CDR3 runs from the conserved cysteine through the conserved F or W. D genes are given only for firm matches.

CASSFSQARNQPQHF	TRBV7-2	.
CASTLYASTGELFF	TRBV12-3/TRBV12-4	.
CASSDRDRFHEQYF	TRBV12-3/TRBV12-4	TRBD1
CSVDPSAGGPGGELFF	TRBV29-1	TRBD2
CASSVTPLTGELFF	TRBV9	.
CASSMDRQPNQPQHF	TRBV19	.
CASSLGTADTQYF	TRBV12-3/TRBV12-4	.
CAWRAAAQETQYF	TRBV30	.
CSARKPATALQETQYF	TRBV20-1	.
CASSLLDGTDTQYF	TRBV6-5	.
CASSQDPKDLFEQFF	TRBV4-3	.
CASSLGGINEKLFF	TRBV12-3/TRBV12-4	.
CASDSSSFGTQYF	TRBV2	.
CASSLVGAGQGVGSGNTIYF	TRBV7-2	TRBD1
CASNSRGTRETQYF	TRBV6-2/TRBV6-3	.
CASSIRGQPQHF	TRBV19	.
CASSETADHYSPLHF	TRBV25-1	.
CASSLGSSGEINTEAFF	TRBV5-1	.
CASSNPRDNSYEQYF	TRBV12-3/TRBV12-4	.
CASSPASGTGVNTGELFF	TRBV7-9	TRBD1
CASSGRQGAGELFF	TRBV9	TRBD1
CSVETRYGYTF	TRBV29-1	.
CASSENSGGVGIQYF	TRBV11-2	TRBD2